This entry lists 20 T cell receptor beta chains sequenced from one sample in a study of blood T cell repertoires in COVID-19. Profiling relied on immunoSEQ multiplex PCR, and the TCRdb table lists in-frame clones only, not all of them. The table shows some 26,000 clones, with about 85% occurring only once. The sequenced material came from peripheral blood. The receptors were sampled from a man aged 65-85 years with acute or convalescent COVID-19.

This clone was counted a single time. This rearrangement joins TRBV18 to TRBJ2-3, with no clear D. CDR1 is KGHSH, CDR2 LQKENI, per germline. The CDR3 totals 13 residues. Trimming left V 1 base short and J 6 bases short, with 8 bases between. The CDR3, as DNA: TGTGCCAGCTCACCACAGGCGCGGGATACGCAGTATTTT. This gives the protein CASSPQARDTQYF.

V is TRBV7-5 and J is TRBJ1-5; the table's D call TRBD1 went unverified against the DNA. TRBV7-5 is shown as a pseudogene. The CDR3 consists of 14 residues. The CDR3 region has the DNA TGTGTCAGAAGCTTTCAGGCATACCATCAGCCCCAGCATTTT. As protein: CVRSFQAYHQPQHF.

The chain carries TRBV5-1 and TRBJ2-7; D unclear. CDR3 length equals 14 residues. The V and J ends lost 0 bases and 7 bases respectively, with 14 bases between them. The germline CDR1 and CDR2 sequences are SGHRS and YFSETQ. The CDR3: CASSLVGGGWEQYF. The CDR3 region has the DNA TGCGCCAGCAGCTTGGTTGGCGGCGGCTGGGAGCAGTACTTC.

CDR3 protein: CATSRKGGGLGYEQYF. The CDR3 DNA is TGTGCCACCAGCAGAAAGGGCGGGGGGCTTGGGTACGAGCAGTACTTC. The V call is TRBV15, the J call TRBJ2-7; 8 positions match TRBD2. The ends lost 2 bases at V and 4 bases at J; junction bases unmatched: 10. The germline gives CDR1 LNHNV, CDR2 YYDKDF (reference sequence). The CDR3 covers 16 residues.

The V gene is TRBV19, the J gene TRBJ2-1; 14 bases agree with TRBD2. The germline gives CDR1 LNHDA, CDR2 SQIVND (reference sequence). J gave up 6 bases and V 5 bases, and 6 bases lay outside the gene matches. This CDR3 contains 16 residues. CDR3 nucleotide sequence: TGTGCCAGTAGTGTGACCGGGACTAGCGGGGGCAATGAGCAGTTCTTC. It encodes CASSVTGTSGGNEQFF.

This clone is a singleton in its sample. This rearrangement joins TRBV19 to TRBJ1-1; possibly TRBD1 for D (6 bases). V lost 5 bases and J lost 6, with 19 bases in between. Per germline, CDR1 LNHDA and CDR2 SQIVND (reference sequence). This CDR3 has 15 residues. This chain's CDR3 is CASSPGHRVLAEAFF. The CDR3 DNA follows: TGTGCCAGTAGTCCGGGCCACAGGGTCCTTGCTGAAGCTTTCTTT. The full variable domain, with the rest looked up from reference TRBV19 and TRBJ1-1, is DGGITQSPKYLFRKEGQNVTLSCEQNLNHDAMYWYRQDPGQGLRLIYYSQIVNDFQKGDIAEGYSVSREKKESFPLTVTSAQKNPTAFYLCASSPGHRVLAEAFFGQGTRLTVV.

The chain recombines TRBV19 with TRBJ2-2, with D tentatively TRBD1 (6 bases). Germline CDR1 and CDR2: LNHDA and SQIVND (reference sequence). This CDR3 is built from 12 residues. Trimming pared 6 bases from V and 6 bases from J, leaving 8 bases between. CDR3 DNA: TGTGCCAGTAGGGCAGGGGCCGGGGAGCTGTTTTTT. It yields the protein CASRAGAGELFF. Full variable domain (remainder filled in from reference TRBV19 and TRBJ2-2): DGGITQSPKYLFRKEGQNVTLSCEQNLNHDAMYWYRQDPGQGLRLIYYSQIVNDFQKGDIAEGYSVSREKKESFPLTVTSAQKNPTAFYLCASRAGAGELFFGEGSRLTVL.

The rearrangement uses TRBV9 and TRBJ1-1; the D gene is possibly TRBD1 (5 bases). From germline, CDR1 is SGDLS and CDR2 YYNGEE. The CDR3 covers 14 residues. V lost 3 bases and J 1 base, leaving 10 bases between the germline ends. The CDR3: CASSALGGNTEAFF. The CDR3 bases are TGTGCCAGCAGCGCTCTGGGGGGGAACACTGAAGCTTTCTTT.

This chain uses TRBV29-1 with TRBJ2-2; a weak D match, TRBD1 (5 bases). V lost 4 bases, J lost 4 bases, and 13 bases lay in between. This CDR3 region has 14 residues. CDR1 and CDR2 from the germline V gene are SQVTM and ANQGSEA. The CDR3 nucleotides are TGCAGCGTTGCCCCCCGACAGTCCACCGGGGAGCTGTTTTTT. Translation: CSVAPRQSTGELFF.

The chain has TRBV9 and TRBJ1-5, with 8 bases lining up with TRBD1. Germline V gene lookup returns CDR1 SGDLS and CDR2 YYNGEE. Losses at the gene ends were 8 bases for V and 6 bases for J; bases not matched to a gene: 4. The CDR3 is 12 residues long. DNA of the CDR3: TGTGCCAGTTCTCAGGGGGCTCAGCCCCAGCATTTT. This gives the protein CASSQGAQPQHF.

This clone was seen a single time. The chain has TRBV30 and TRBJ1-5; D is uncertain. The V gene lost 3 bases and the J gene lost 4 bases, with 13 bases spanning the gap. The CDR3 has 14 residues. CDR1 and CDR2 from the germline V gene are GTSNPN and SVGIG (reference sequence). CDR3 sequence (DNA): TGTGCCTGGAGATTAGGCAGGAATAATCAGCCCCAGCATTTT. Translating it yields CAWRLGRNNQPQHF.

This chain joins TRBV12-1 and TRBJ1-6; the table's D call TRBD1 went unverified against the DNA. TRBV12-1 is reported as a pseudogene. The CDR3 loop spans 15 amino acids. The CDR3 nucleotides are TGTGCCAGCAGCTCGGACAGGGACCCAGGTGGGGCCCTCCACTTT. This gives the protein CASSSDRDPGGALHF.

This clone was counted a single time. The rearrangement uses TRBV15 and TRBJ2-2; D unresolved. Germline CDR1 reads LNHNV; CDR2 reads YYDKDF (reference sequence). This CDR3 comprises 12 residues. V dropped 8 bases and J dropped 1 base, with 5 bases sitting between them. Here the CDR3 DNA reads TGTGCCACCGAGCAGAACACCGGGGAGCTGTTTTTT. Amino acids: CATEQNTGELFF.

This clone has a single count. The chain couples TRBV9 to TRBJ2-1; no firm D call. CDR3 length: 14 residues. Trimming pared 3 bases from V and 5 bases from J, leaving 12 bases between. CDR1 and CDR2 from the germline V gene are SGDLS and YYNGEE. The chain's CDR3 is CASSAEVGHNEQFF. CDR3 nucleotide sequence: TGTGCCAGCAGCGCCGAAGTTGGCCACAATGAGCAGTTCTTC. Based on the CDR3 plus reference TRBV9 and TRBJ2-1, the full variable domain is DSGVTQTPKHLITATGQRVTLRCSPRSGDLSVYWYQQSLDQGLQFLIQYYNGEERAKGNILERFSAQQFPDLHSELNLSSLELGDSALYFCASSAEVGHNEQFFGPGTRLTVL.

V gene TRBV10-3 combines with J gene TRBJ2-3; 8 positions match TRBD1. V lost 11 bases and J lost 4; bases outside the gene matches: 14. In germline, CDR1 is ENHRY, CDR2 SYGVKD. CDR3 size: 15 residues. CDR3 sequence reads: CAVGVGRGQSDTQYF. CDR3 sequence (DNA): TGTGCCGTCGGTGTGGGCAGGGGGCAATCAGATACGCAGTATTTT.

The V call is TRBV29-1, the J call TRBJ1-2; D gene unclear. V was clipped by 3 bases and J by 8 bases, with 13 bases between them. This CDR3 region has 12 residues. Germline V gene sequence: CDR1 SQVTM, CDR2 ANQGSEA. CDR3 sequence: CSVDNPGGGYTF. DNA of the CDR3: TGCAGCGTTGACAACCCGGGAGGAGGCTACACCTTC.

This clone was seen a single time. V gene TRBV7-2 combines with J gene TRBJ2-7; D might be TRBD2 (6 bases). This CDR3 is 15 amino acids long. Germline V gene data show CDR1 as SGHTA and CDR2 as FQGNSA. V was cut by 5 bases and J by 3 bases, with 17 bases left in between. This CDR3 is CASSPTPSAIYEQYF. CDR3 DNA: TGTGCCAGCAGCCCTACTCCTAGCGCCATCTACGAGCAGTACTTC.

V usage is TRBV19 and J usage is TRBJ2-6, with 9 bases identical to TRBD2. The CDR3 has 17 residues. Trimming cost V 5 bases and J 0 bases; bases outside gene matches: 5. Germline V gene sequence: CDR1 LNHDA, CDR2 SQIVND (reference sequence). The CDR3 coding sequence is TGTGCCAGTAGTGGGACTAGCTCGGTCTCTGGGGCCAACGTCCTGACTTTC. Translated, it gives CASSGTSSVSGANVLTF.

This chain links TRBV10-3 with TRBJ2-3, with TRBD1 as a possible D gene (6 bases). Trimming left V 5 bases short and J 0 bases short, with 12 bases between. CDR3 length: 15 amino acids. CDR1 is ENHRY, CDR2 SYGVKD, per germline. CDR3 region: CAISLGGTSTDTQYF. DNA for the CDR3: TGTGCCATCAGTTTAGGGGGAACTAGCACAGATACGCAGTATTTT.

V gene TRBV11-3 combines with J gene TRBJ2-7; D ambiguous. The CDR3 has 12 amino acids. The germline V gene encodes CDR1 SGHNT and CDR2 YENEEA. V lost 2 bases to trimming and J lost 5 bases, with 7 bases between them. The CDR3, as DNA: TGTGCCAGCAGCTTATCAGGTGACGAGCAGTACTTC. It translates to CASSLSGDEQYF.